Below are 22 T cell receptor beta chains sequenced from a single sample in a study of T cell responses to AZD1222 COVID-19 vaccine. Assay used: immunoSEQ multiplex PCR; TCRdb lists only in-frame clones, some missing. Of about 50,000 clones in the sample, over 75% were seen once. The specimen comprised peripheral blood, sampled on day 0 of AZD1222 vaccination. The receptors were gathered from an adult in good health.

The chain is built from TRBV10-3 and TRBJ2-1; D not certain. The CDR3 is made up of 9 amino acids. CDR1 and CDR2 from the germline V gene are ENHRY and SYGVKD. V lost 10 bases and J lost 6, with 4 bases in between. The CDR3 region has the DNA TGTGCCAGGGCCAATGAGCAGTTCTTC. Its translation is CARANEQFF.

The V call is TRBV4-2, the J call TRBJ1-6; D uncertain. This CDR3 is built from 14 residues. The ends were cut back, 0 bases at V and 10 bases at J, with 10 bases in the middle. The germline gives CDR1 LGHNA, CDR2 YNFKEQ. The CDR3 reads CASSQEQRGSPLHF. The CDR3 region has the DNA TGTGCCAGCAGCCAAGAACAGCGAGGGTCACCCCTCCACTTT.

The V call is TRBV2, the J call TRBJ2-2, with D possibly TRBD2 on 5 matching bases. The CDR3 loop spans 13 amino acids. Between the trimmed V and J ends, which lost 6 bases and 7 bases, there was a span of 12 bases. Germline V CDR1 and CDR2: SNHLY, FYNNEI. CDR3 sequence: CASRREASGELFF. Written as DNA, the CDR3 is TGTGCCAGCAGGAGGGAAGCCAGCGGGGAGCTGTTTTTT.

In this sample, this clone turned up once. This sequence joins TRBV2 and TRBJ1-2; D ambiguous. Per the germline V gene, CDR1 is SNHLY and CDR2 is FYNNEI. The CDR3 has 11 amino acids. Trimming took off 4 bases at V and 8 bases at J, with 8 bases between the two ends. CDR3 nucleotide sequence: TGTGCCAGCAGTGGCACGGGAGGCTACACCTTC. Protein product: CASSGTGGYTF. Full variable domain (rest looked up from reference TRBV2 and TRBJ1-2): EPEVTQTPSHQVTQMGQEVILRCVPISNHLYFYWYRQILGQKVEFLVSFYNNEISEKSEIFDDQFSVERPDGSNFTLKIRSTKLEDSAMYFCASSGTGGYTFGSGTRLTVV.

The rearrangement links TRBV7-2 to TRBJ2-3; 9 nucleotides align to TRBD2. J lost 0 bases, V lost 3 bases, and 10 bases had no gene match. Germline values: CDR1 SGHTA, CDR2 FQGNSA. The length of the CDR3 is 18 residues. The CDR3 loop is CASSFSGSTLKSTDTQYF. The DNA for the CDR3 is TGTGCCAGCAGCTTTAGCGGGAGTACCTTGAAAAGCACAGATACGCAGTATTTT.

This clone was seen a single time. The rearrangement joins TRBV5-4 to TRBJ1-1, with D unresolved. V lost 1 base to trimming and J lost 4 bases, with 17 bases between them. CDR3 size: 16 residues. Germline V CDR1 and CDR2: SGHNT, YYREEE (reference sequence). CDR3 amino acids: CASSLSPRAGGTEAFF. The CDR3, as DNA: TGTGCCAGCAGCTTGTCACCCCGGGCCGGAGGCACTGAAGCTTTCTTT. Full variable domain (remainder filled in from reference TRBV5-4 and TRBJ1-1): ETGVTQSPTHLIKTRGQQVTLRCSSQSGHNTVSWYQQALGQGPQFIFQYYREEENGRGNFPPRFSGLQFPNYSSELNVNALELDDSALYLCASSLSPRAGGTEAFFGQGTRLTVV.

The V and J genes are TRBV7-8 and TRBJ1-2; maybe TRBD1 (5 bases). CDR1 and CDR2 (germline): SGHVS, FQNEAQ. The CDR3 is 14 amino acids. Trimming removed 5 bases from V and 7 bases from J, with 17 bases in between. The CDR3 sequence is CASSPPRAGGGYTF. CDR3 nucleotide sequence: TGTGCCAGCAGCCCGCCTAGGGCCGGGGGTGGCTACACCTTC.

The genes are TRBV15 and TRBJ2-3, with D tentatively TRBD2 (6 bases). Per the germline V gene, CDR1 is LNHNV and CDR2 is YYDKDF (reference sequence). Trimming shortened V by 1 base and J by 3 bases, and 11 bases separated the two germline ends. The CDR3 runs to 15 residues. Written as DNA, the CDR3 is TGTGCCACCAGCAGAGGGAGGGGCACGACAGATACGCAGTATTTT. Its protein product is CATSRGRGTTDTQYF. Using reference TRBV15 and TRBJ2-3 for the parts outside the CDR3, the full variable domain is DAMVIQNPRYQVTQFGKPVTLSCSQTLNHNVMYWYQQKSSQAPKLLFHYYDKDFNNEADTPDNFQSRRPNTSFCFLDIRSPGLGDTAMYLCATSRGRGTTDTQYFGPGTRLTVL.

This clone appeared a few times. The chain combines TRBV24-1 with TRBJ1-5; D is ambiguous. Trimming removed 3 bases from V and 0 bases from J, with 2 bases in between. The CDR3 is 13 amino acids. Germline-derived CDR1 and CDR2 are KGHDR and SFDVKD. The CDR3 reads CATSDHSNQPQHF. In DNA form, the CDR3 reads TGTGCCACCAGTGATCATAGCAATCAGCCCCAGCATTTT.

V is TRBV7-9 and J is TRBJ1-4; 9 bases match TRBD1. This CDR3 contains 15 residues. The V and J ends lost 3 bases and 3 bases, in that order; junction bases with no gene match: 2. Per the germline V gene, CDR1 is SEHNR and CDR2 is FQNEAQ (reference sequence). The CDR3 loop is CASSFRQGANEKLFF. CDR3 bases: TGTGCCAGCAGCTTCAGACAGGGGGCTAATGAAAAACTGTTTTTT.

The chain joins TRBV27 to TRBJ2-1; 7 nucleotides match TRBD2. Germline CDR1 is MNHEY and CDR2 is SMNVEV (reference sequence). This CDR3 region has 13 residues. With V trimmed by 0 bases and J by 16 bases, 9 bases remained unmatched. CDR3 residues: CASSLSGLPRFFF. CDR3 DNA: TGTGCCAGCAGTTTATCGGGACTACCTAGGTTCTTCTTC.

The chain combines TRBV2 with TRBJ2-1, with 8 bases matching TRBD2. Germline CDR1 and CDR2: SNHLY and FYNNEI. The CDR3 totals 17 residues. V shed 7 bases and J 7 bases; nucleotides not matched to a gene: 18. The CDR3 is CASKARLTGGPLNEQFF. The DNA of the CDR3 is TGTGCCAGCAAGGCCCGGCTGACGGGAGGGCCCCTGAATGAGCAGTTCTTC.

This chain uses TRBV7-2 with TRBJ1-2; no reliable D call. The germline V gene has CDR1 SGHTA and CDR2 FQGNSA. CDR3 length equals 16 residues. V was cut by 1 base and J by 4 bases, with 16 bases left in between. Written as DNA, the CDR3 is TGTGCCAGCAGCTTAGTCGTCCAGCGGCCAATCTATGGCTACACCTTC. Encoded protein: CASSLVVQRPIYGYTF.

This chain links TRBV2 with TRBJ2-7; no reliable D call. From germline, CDR1 is SNHLY and CDR2 FYNNEI. The CDR3 has 13 residues. The V end was cut by 8 bases, the J end by 0 bases, with 11 bases between. Here the CDR3 reads CASRIYDSYEQYF. The CDR3 DNA reads as TGTGCCAGCCGAATTTACGACTCCTACGAGCAGTACTTC.

As DNA, the CDR3 is TGTGCCAGCAGCAGGGGATACGGAAACACCATATATTTT. Its translation: CASSRGYGNTIYF. The chain uses TRBV5-8 and TRBJ1-3; D is possibly TRBD1 (5 bases). Germline values: CDR1 SGHTS, CDR2 YDEGEE. The CDR3 contains 13 residues. The V end was cut by 4 bases, the J end by 4 bases, with 9 bases between.

The CDR3 here is CSDSTGEETQYF. The CDR3 DNA sequence: TGCAGCGATTCAACGGGGGAGGAGACCCAGTACTTC. The rearrangement uses TRBV29-1 and TRBJ2-5, with D possibly being TRBD2 (6 bases). The ends were cut back, 7 bases at V and 5 bases at J, with 14 bases in the middle. CDR3 size: 12 residues. Germline loops: CDR1 SQVTM, CDR2 ANQGSEA.

The chain has TRBV7-8 and TRBJ1-2; possible D gene TRBD1, 6 bases. From germline, CDR1 is SGHVS and CDR2 FQNEAQ. The CDR3 length is 13 residues. V was trimmed by 5 bases and J by 8 bases, leaving 15 bases between them. CDR3 loop: CASSLQGSGGYTF. The CDR3 DNA follows: TGTGCCAGCAGCCTACAGGGTAGCGGAGGCTACACCTTC.

CDR3: CASSPQGSGNTIYF. CDR3 bases: TGTGCCAGCTCACCACAGGGGTCTGGAAACACCATATATTTT. The chain carries TRBV18 and TRBJ1-3, with D possibly matching TRBD1 (5 bases). V dropped 1 base and J dropped 1 base, with 5 bases sitting between them. This CDR3 is built from 14 residues. CDR1 is KGHSH and CDR2 is LQKENI in the germline V gene.

This clone was counted a single time. The chain combines TRBV3-1 (or the pseudogene TRBV3-2) with TRBJ1-6; 10 bases match TRBD1. The CDR3 totals 15 residues. The trim removed 3 bases at V and 10 bases at J, leaving 6 bases unmatched. Germline CDR1 is LGHDT and CDR2 is YNNKEL (reference sequence). The CDR3 DNA follows: TGTGCCAGCAGCCATGGACAGGGGGTAATATCACCCCTCCACTTT. Its protein is CASSHGQGVISPLHF.

There are a few counts of this clone. V is TRBV19 and J is TRBJ1-6; 7 bases line up with TRBD1. V was pared by 6 bases and J by 0 bases, with 8 bases of the junction left unmatched. Germline CDR1 is LNHDA and CDR2 is SQIVND (reference sequence). The CDR3 spans 17 residues. DNA for the CDR3: TGTGCCAGTAGGATCCCGGGACAGAGCTCCTATAATTCACCCCTCCACTTT. Protein sequence: CASRIPGQSSYNSPLHF.

The chain links TRBV5-1 to TRBJ1-5; 11 nucleotides line up with TRBD1. CDR3 length equals 15 residues. Per germline, CDR1 SGHRS and CDR2 YFSETQ. The J segment lost 5 bases and the V segment lost 4 bases, leaving 5 bases of the junction unmatched. The CDR3 here is CASSPGDRGDQPQHF. DNA for the CDR3: TGCGCCAGCAGCCCGGGGGACAGGGGGGATCAGCCCCAGCATTTT.

V and J are TRBV27 and TRBJ2-1; possibly TRBD2 for D (5 bases). The length of the CDR3 is 17 residues. Germline values: CDR1 MNHEY, CDR2 SMNVEV (reference sequence). V dropped 5 bases and J dropped 0 bases, with 17 bases sitting between them. CDR3 residues: CASSLGLLSTSYNEQFF. The CDR3 region has the DNA TGTGCCAGCAGTCTCGGACTTCTTAGTACCTCCTACAATGAGCAGTTCTTC.